This section outlines one TCR beta chain sequence together with its context. The record originates from a study of blood T cell repertoires in COVID-19. Study overall: Samples of COVID-19 (acute and convalescent) were obtained from the United States, Italy and Spain. The analysed material was cDNA or gDNA that came from T cells, B-cell-depleted T cells, or PBMCs.

The CDR3 runs 13 residues. Trimming removed 0 bases from V and 6 bases from J, with 9 bases in between. Germline V gene sequence: CDR1 LGHNA, CDR2 YSLEER. Clones were sequenced by immunoSEQ multiplex PCR, and TCRdb holds only the in-frame ones, with some missing. This table has just over 70,000 clones, approximately 90% appearing once. The sample was peripheral blood. The chain links TRBV4-3 to TRBJ2-7; D possibly corresponds to TRBD1 (6 bases). The sequence was collected from a human donor in a cohort sampled during active COVID-19. The CDR3 nucleotides read TGCGCCAGCAGCCAAGATAGCAGGGGCGAGCAGTACTTC. As protein: CASSQDSRGEQYF.